The TCR beta chain under discussion was sequenced for a study of T-cell reconstitution after alpha-beta-depleted transplantation in children. TCRbeta library construction was performed incorporating unique molecular identifiers. TCRdb re-derived calls from the PCR reads in MiXCR, one entry per CDR3 protein. The top ten clones hold approximately 4.2% of a sample with about 340,000 distinct CDR3 sequences, more than 10% of them seen once. The CDR3 runs to 16 residues. V lost 3 bases to trimming and J lost 8 bases, with 19 bases between them. Germline CDR1 SNHLY, CDR2 FYNNEI. Sequenced here: PBMCs, sampled from the stem cell graft. The chain links TRBV2 to TRBJ1-4, with no clear D. This receptor was identified in a human donor who donated a stem cell graft to a child with Fanconi anemia. For the CDR3, the DNA is TGTGCCAGCAGTGATAGGAGGACCTCGACGGAGGAAAAACTGTTTTTT. Translated, it gives CASSDRRTSTEEKLFF.